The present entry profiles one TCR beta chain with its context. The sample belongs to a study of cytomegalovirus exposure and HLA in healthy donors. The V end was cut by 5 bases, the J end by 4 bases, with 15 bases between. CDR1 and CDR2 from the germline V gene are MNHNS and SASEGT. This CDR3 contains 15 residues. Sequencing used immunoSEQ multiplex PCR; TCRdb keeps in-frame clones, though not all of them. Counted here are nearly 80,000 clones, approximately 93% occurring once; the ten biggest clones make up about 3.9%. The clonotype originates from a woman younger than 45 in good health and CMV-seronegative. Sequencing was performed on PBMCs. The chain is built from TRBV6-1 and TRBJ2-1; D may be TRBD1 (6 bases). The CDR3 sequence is CASSKDRGDYNEQFF. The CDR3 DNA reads TGTGCCAGCAGTAAGGACAGAGGGGATTACAATGAGCAGTTCTTC.